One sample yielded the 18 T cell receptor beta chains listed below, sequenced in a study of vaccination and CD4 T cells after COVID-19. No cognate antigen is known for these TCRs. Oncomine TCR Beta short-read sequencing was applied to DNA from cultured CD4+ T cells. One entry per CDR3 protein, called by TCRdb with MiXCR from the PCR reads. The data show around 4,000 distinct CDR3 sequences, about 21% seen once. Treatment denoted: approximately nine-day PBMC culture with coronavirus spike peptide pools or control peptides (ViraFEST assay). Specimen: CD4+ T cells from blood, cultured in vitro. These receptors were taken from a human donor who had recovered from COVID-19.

CDR3 residues: CAISEAPVSSGSEQYF. In nucleotides, the CDR3 is TGTGCCATCAGTGAGGCCCCCGTCTCCTCCGGGTCCGAGCAGTACTTC. This rearrangement joins TRBV10-3 to TRBJ2-7; D is unclear. The germline V and J ends were trimmed by 2 bases and 6 bases, with 20 bases remaining between them. The germline V gene has CDR1 ENHRY and CDR2 SYGVKD. The CDR3 sequence is 16 residues long.

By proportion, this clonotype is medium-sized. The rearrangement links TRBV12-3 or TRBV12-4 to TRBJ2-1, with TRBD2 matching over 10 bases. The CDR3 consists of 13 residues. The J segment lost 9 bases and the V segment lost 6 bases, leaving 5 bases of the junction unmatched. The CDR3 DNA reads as TGTGCCAGCAGCTCTAGCGGGGGCGGTGAGCAGTTCTTC. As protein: CASSSSGGGEQFF.

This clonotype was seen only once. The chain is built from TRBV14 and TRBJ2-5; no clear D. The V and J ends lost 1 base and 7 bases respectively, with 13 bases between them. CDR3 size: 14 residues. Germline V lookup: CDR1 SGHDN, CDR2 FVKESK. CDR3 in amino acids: CASSQVTATGTQYF. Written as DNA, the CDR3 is TGTGCCAGCAGCCAAGTTACAGCCACTGGGACCCAGTACTTC.

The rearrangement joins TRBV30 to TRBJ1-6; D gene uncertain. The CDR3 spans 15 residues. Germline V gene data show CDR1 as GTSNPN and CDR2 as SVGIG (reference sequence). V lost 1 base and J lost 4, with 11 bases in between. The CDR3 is CAWSDVALYNSPLHF. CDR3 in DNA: TGTGCCTGGAGTGATGTGGCCCTGTATAATTCACCCCTCCACTTT.

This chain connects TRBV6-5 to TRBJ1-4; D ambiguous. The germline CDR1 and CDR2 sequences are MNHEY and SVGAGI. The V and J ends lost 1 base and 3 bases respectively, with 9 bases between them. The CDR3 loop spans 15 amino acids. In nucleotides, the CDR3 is TGTGCCAGCAGTTACTTTGCAGGCCCTAATGAAAAACTGTTTTTT. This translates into CASSYFAGPNEKLFF.

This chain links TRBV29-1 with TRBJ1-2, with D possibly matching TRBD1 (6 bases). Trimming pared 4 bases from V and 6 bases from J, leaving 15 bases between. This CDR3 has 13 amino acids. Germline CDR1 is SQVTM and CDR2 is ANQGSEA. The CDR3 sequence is CSVVRDITDGYTF. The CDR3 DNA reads TGCAGCGTTGTGCGGGACATCACGGATGGCTACACCTTC.

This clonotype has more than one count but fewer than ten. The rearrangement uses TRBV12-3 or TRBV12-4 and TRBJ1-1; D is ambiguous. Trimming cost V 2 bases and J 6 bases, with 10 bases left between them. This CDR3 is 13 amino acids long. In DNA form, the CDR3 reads TGTGCCAGCAGTTTAAGCAGAGCCTCTGAAGCTTTCTTT. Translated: CASSLSRASEAFF.

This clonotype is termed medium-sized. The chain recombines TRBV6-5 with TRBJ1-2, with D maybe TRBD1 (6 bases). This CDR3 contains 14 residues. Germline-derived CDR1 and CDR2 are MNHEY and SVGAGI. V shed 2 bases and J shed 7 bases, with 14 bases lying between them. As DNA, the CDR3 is TGTGCCAGCAGTTACGGGACATGGGGTGGTGGCTACACCTTC. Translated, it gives CASSYGTWGGGYTF.

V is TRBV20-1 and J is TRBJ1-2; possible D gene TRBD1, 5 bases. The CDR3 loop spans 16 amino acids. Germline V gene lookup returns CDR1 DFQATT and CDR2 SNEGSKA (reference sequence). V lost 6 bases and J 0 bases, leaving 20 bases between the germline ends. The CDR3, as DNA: TGCAGTGCCCCCGGTGGGGGGGTGCTGGCTAACTATGGCTACACCTTC. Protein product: CSAPGGGVLANYGYTF.

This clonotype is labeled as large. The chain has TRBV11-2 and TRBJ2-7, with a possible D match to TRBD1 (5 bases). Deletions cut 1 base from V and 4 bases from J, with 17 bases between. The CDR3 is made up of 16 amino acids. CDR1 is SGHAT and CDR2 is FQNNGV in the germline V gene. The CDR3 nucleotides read TGTGCCAGCAGCTTAGGGTTGGGCGCAGGGATTTACGAGCAGTACTTC. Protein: CASSLGLGAGIYEQYF.

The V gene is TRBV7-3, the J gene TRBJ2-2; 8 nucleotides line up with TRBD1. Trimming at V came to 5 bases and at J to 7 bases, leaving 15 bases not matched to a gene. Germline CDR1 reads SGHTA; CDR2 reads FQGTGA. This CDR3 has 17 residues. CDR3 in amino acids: CASSLSPPDRVGGELFF. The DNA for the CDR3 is TGTGCCAGCAGCCTCTCGCCCCCGGACAGGGTTGGCGGGGAGCTGTTTTTT.

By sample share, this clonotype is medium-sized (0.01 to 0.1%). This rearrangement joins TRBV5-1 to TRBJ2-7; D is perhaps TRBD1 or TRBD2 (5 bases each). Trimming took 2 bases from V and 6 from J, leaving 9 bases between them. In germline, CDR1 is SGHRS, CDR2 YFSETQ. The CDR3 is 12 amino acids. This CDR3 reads CASSFGGPEQYF. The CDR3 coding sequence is TGCGCCAGCAGCTTTGGGGGTCCCGAGCAGTACTTC.

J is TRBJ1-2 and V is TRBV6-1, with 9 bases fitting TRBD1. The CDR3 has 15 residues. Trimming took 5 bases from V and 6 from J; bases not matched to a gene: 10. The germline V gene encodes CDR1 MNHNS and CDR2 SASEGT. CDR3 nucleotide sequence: TGTGCCAGCAGTCCCGGGACAGGGAGGTACGATGGCTACACCTTC. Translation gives CASSPGTGRYDGYTF.

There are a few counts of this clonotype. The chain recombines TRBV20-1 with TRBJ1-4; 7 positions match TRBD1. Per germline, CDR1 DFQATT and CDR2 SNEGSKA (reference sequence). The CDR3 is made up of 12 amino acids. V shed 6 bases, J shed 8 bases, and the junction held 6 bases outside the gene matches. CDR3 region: CSASGGGEKLFF. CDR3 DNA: TGCAGTGCGTCAGGGGGGGGGGAAAAACTGTTTTTT.

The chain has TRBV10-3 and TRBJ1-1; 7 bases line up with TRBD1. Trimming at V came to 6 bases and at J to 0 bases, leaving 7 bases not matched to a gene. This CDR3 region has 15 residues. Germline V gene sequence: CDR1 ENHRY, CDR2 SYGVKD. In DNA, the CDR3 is TGTGCCATCAGATTAAGACAGGGTTTGAACACTGAAGCTTTCTTT. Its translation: CAIRLRQGLNTEAFF.

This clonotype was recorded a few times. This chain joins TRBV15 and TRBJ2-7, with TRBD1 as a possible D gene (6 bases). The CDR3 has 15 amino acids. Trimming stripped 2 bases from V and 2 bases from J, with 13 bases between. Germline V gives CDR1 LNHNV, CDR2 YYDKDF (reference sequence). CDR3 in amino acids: CATSRRQASTYEQYF. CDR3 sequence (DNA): TGTGCCACCAGCAGAAGACAGGCAAGCACCTACGAGCAGTACTTC.

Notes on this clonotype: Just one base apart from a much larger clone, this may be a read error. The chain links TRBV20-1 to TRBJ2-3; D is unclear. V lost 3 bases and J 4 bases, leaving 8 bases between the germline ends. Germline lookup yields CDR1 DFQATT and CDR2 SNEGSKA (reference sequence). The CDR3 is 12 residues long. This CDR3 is CSARTRPDTQYF. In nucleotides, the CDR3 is TGCAGTGCTAGGACAAGGCCAGATACGCAGTATTTT.

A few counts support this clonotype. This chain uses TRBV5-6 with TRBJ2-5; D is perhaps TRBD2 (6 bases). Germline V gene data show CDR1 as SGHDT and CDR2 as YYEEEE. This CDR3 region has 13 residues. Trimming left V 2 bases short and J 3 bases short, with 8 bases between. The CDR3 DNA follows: TGTGCCAGCAGCTTCGGCGGGGAAGAGACCCAGTACTTC. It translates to CASSFGGEETQYF.